Below, one TCR beta chain is given with its context. This clonotype came up a few times. Its antigen is still unknown. One base away there is no much larger clone; base qualities are not given. To prepare the library, PCR was applied. The instrument was an Illumina HiSeq 2500. TCR libraries were prepared with molecular barcoding, using unique molecular identifiers to normalize TCRbeta repertoire quantification. TCRdb applied fastp at Q25 and MiXCR to the public reads, then kept only in-frame beta chains. Each entry is one CDR3 protein sequence, shown with its most common DNA and genes. The table for this sample lists about 980,000 distinct CDR3 sequences; 25% to 35% of them were counted only once. Under 30% of the sample is taken by the ten largest. This specimen's treatment or condition label, interpreted: allogeneic hematopoietic cell transplantation with graft depleted of TCRalphabeta T cells and CD19 B cells. The transplant recipients were children given TCRalphabeta/CD19-depleted allogeneic hematopoietic cell grafts.

Taken from the germline V gene (reference sequence), the CDR1 and CDR2 loops are DFQATT and SNEGSKA. V is reduced by 0 bases and J by 7 bases, leaving a spacing of 10 bases between them. From the cysteine through the phenylalanine, the CDR3 covers 13 amino acids. The retained sequence is limited to the CDR3, 39 bases, with the frame set at the first base. The data belong to a study of T-cell reconstitution after alpha-beta-depleted transplantation in children (dated by TCRdb to between 2015 and 2016). With regard to the full study: The study quantitatively tracked T-cell immune reconstitution after TCRalphabeta/CD19-depleted allogeneic hematopoietic cell transplantation in children using TCR repertoire profiling.

General study outcomes and caveats: The high TCRbeta diversity at day 60 in some patients was ascribed to recipient T cells and intrathymic progenitors that had survived conditioning. The frequencies of hyperexpanded clones fell over the following months, and after one year, T-cell counts and TCRbeta diversity were mostly attributed to newly produced T cells. Apparently early alphabetaT-cell count recovery about two months after transplant reportedly relied on only several hundred rapidly expanded clones derived from non-depleted graft cells.

The rearrangement joined TRBV20-1 to TRBJ2-4; the D gene is perhaps TRBD1 or TRBD2, each of them matching over 5 bases. The material was PBMCs, mostly from graft donor cells, obtained 360 days after TCRalphabeta/CD19-depleted stem cell transplant. The TCR sequence derives from a boy younger than two who had a stem cell transplant for SCID, so the T cells may come from the graft donor. For the CDR3, the sequence is CSAREGTGNIQYF. The nucleotides are TGCAGTGCTAGAGAAGGGACGGGTAACATTCAGTACTTC.